Each of the 28 T cell receptor beta chains below was sequenced from the same sample in a study of T cell responses to AZD1222 COVID-19 vaccine (dated by TCRdb to the early 2020s). This sample's time point label indicates: about 28 days (+/-7) after the second vaccine dose. Receptors were amplified or captured by the immunoSEQ multiplex PCR assay. In its TCRdb copy, this immuneACCESS table keeps in-frame sequences only and misses some clones. Where compared with another copy, unresolved V genes explain less than half of these, and the others have no known cause. The sample has roughly 170,000 clones on record, 90% to 95% of them singletons. The ten top clones hold around 1.6% of the sample. Sample: peripheral blood, taken 28 days after the second AZD1222 dose. The receptors here all came from an adult who received the AZD1222 COVID-19 vaccine.

V usage is TRBV3-1 (or the pseudogene TRBV3-2) and J usage is TRBJ2-7; 10 positions match TRBD2. The CDR3 length is 14 residues. Germline assignment: CDR1 LGHDT and CDR2 YNNKEL (reference sequence). The V gene end was trimmed by 2 bases and the J gene end by 9 bases; junction bases not matched to a gene: 7. CDR3 region: CASSQSLAGVGQYF. Written as DNA, the CDR3 is TGTGCCAGCAGCCAATCCCTAGCGGGAGTTGGGCAGTACTTC.

The chain recombines TRBV11-3 with TRBJ1-2, with D possibly being TRBD1 (6 bases). Germline CDR1 and CDR2: SGHNT and YENEEA. V was cut by 1 base and J by 0 bases, with 12 bases left in between. The CDR3 spans 16 residues. CDR3 sequence (DNA): TGTGCCAGCAGCTTAGCGGGGGACAACCCTAACTATGGCTACACCTTC. The encoded protein is CASSLAGDNPNYGYTF.

V and J are TRBV7-3 and TRBJ2-1, with 10 bases identical to TRBD2. This CDR3 is 16 amino acids long. Germline CDR1 and CDR2: SGHTA and FQGTGA. The V and J ends lost 2 bases and 6 bases, in that order; junction bases with no gene match: 7. CDR3 sequence reads: CASSLSVASGSNEQFF. CDR3 in DNA: TGTGCCAGCAGCTTATCCGTCGCTAGCGGGAGCAATGAGCAGTTCTTC.

The V gene is TRBV28, the J gene TRBJ1-6, with D unclear. Germline values: CDR1 MDHEN, CDR2 SYDVKM. The CDR3 has 14 amino acids. V dropped 1 base and J dropped 11 bases, with 12 bases sitting between them. In DNA form, the CDR3 reads TGTGCCAGCAGTTTATCGGTCTCTGCGGCACCCCTCCACTTT. Its protein product is CASSLSVSAAPLHF.

This chain uses TRBV4-2 with TRBJ1-2; TRBD1 agrees at 8 bases. The V segment lost 6 bases and the J segment 0 bases; nucleotides outside the gene matches: 3. The CDR3 is 14 amino acids. Germline loops: CDR1 LGHNA, CDR2 YNFKEQ. CDR3 amino acids: CASSGTGSNYGYTF. DNA of the CDR3: TGTGCCAGCAGTGGGACAGGATCTAACTATGGCTACACCTTC.

The rearrangement links TRBV19 to TRBJ2-2; the D gene is possibly TRBD1 (6 bases). This CDR3 is 13 amino acids long. V was trimmed by 6 bases and J by 5 bases, leaving 10 bases between them. Germline assignment: CDR1 LNHDA and CDR2 SQIVND (reference sequence). In DNA form, the CDR3 reads TGTGCCAGTAGGAATACAGGGACCGGGGAGCTGTTTTTT. Amino acid sequence: CASRNTGTGELFF.

The V call is TRBV7-9, the J call TRBJ2-3; 7 bases are a match to TRBD1. CDR1 is SEHNR, CDR2 FQNEAQ, per germline (reference sequence). CDR3 size: 16 residues. The V gene end was trimmed by 10 bases and the J gene end by 1 base; junction bases not matched to a gene: 14. The CDR3 DNA sequence: TGTGCCATAACCGGACAGGATCAAGGGGGCACAGATACGCAGTATTTT. Protein: CAITGQDQGGTDTQYF.

This chain uses TRBV12-3 or TRBV12-4 with TRBJ2-7; D not certain. V gave up 2 bases and J gave up 4 bases, with 6 bases separating them. CDR3 length: 12 residues. The CDR3 loop reads CASSLTPYEQYF. CDR3 nucleotides: TGTGCCAGCAGTTTAACCCCATACGAGCAGTACTTC.

This clone appeared once. The gene calls are TRBV28 and TRBJ1-2; D remains ambiguous. The CDR3 extends over 11 amino acids. CDR1 is MDHEN, CDR2 SYDVKM, per germline. Trimming shortened V by 10 bases and J by 5 bases, and 11 bases separated the two germline ends. In nucleotides, the CDR3 is TGTGCCACCGTTAATTATTATGGCTACACCTTC. Protein sequence: CATVNYYGYTF.

This chain uses TRBV6-5 with TRBJ1-1; D possibly corresponds to TRBD1 (6 bases). The V end lost 2 bases, the J end lost 11 bases, and 24 bases lay between the germline ends. The germline V gene encodes CDR1 MNHEY and CDR2 SVGAGI. The CDR3 contains 16 residues. Here the CDR3 reads CASSYGRGTAGSKAFF. Written as DNA, the CDR3 is TGTGCCAGCAGTTACGGTAGGGGGACCGCTGGTAGTAAGGCTTTCTTT.

The chain uses TRBV6-6 and TRBJ1-2; maybe TRBD1 (6 bases). Trimming cost V 0 bases and J 8 bases, with 13 bases left between them. This CDR3 is built from 14 residues. CDR1 and CDR2 from the germline V gene are MNHNY and SVGAGI (reference sequence). The CDR3 nucleotides are TGTGCCAGCAGTTACTCGAAAGGGGGGGAGGGCTACACCTTC. This sequence encodes CASSYSKGGEGYTF.

The chain recombines TRBV7-2 with TRBJ1-2; D possibly corresponds to TRBD1 (5 bases). Trimming took 5 bases from V and 2 from J, leaving 12 bases between them. This CDR3 contains 14 residues. Germline CDR1 reads SGHTA; CDR2 reads FQGNSA. The CDR3 reads CASSTGFRNYGYTF. In DNA form, the CDR3 reads TGTGCCAGCAGCACAGGATTCCGGAACTATGGCTACACCTTC.

The gene calls are TRBV6-5 and TRBJ2-7; D is ambiguous. The germline V and J ends were trimmed by 6 bases and 2 bases, with 11 bases remaining between them. Germline CDR1 reads MNHEY; CDR2 reads SVGAGI. CDR3 size: 13 residues. CDR3 DNA: TGTGCCAGCAGAAACGAACGACCCTACGAGCAGTACTTC. It encodes CASRNERPYEQYF.

The CDR3 sequence: CATSRRQGSNQPQHF. CDR3 nucleotide sequence: TGTGCCACCAGCAGGAGACAGGGGTCCAATCAGCCCCAGCATTTT. The genes are TRBV15 and TRBJ1-5, with 8 bases lining up with TRBD1. J lost 3 bases, V lost 3 bases, and 4 bases had no gene match. Germline V lookup: CDR1 LNHNV, CDR2 YYDKDF (reference sequence). The CDR3 contains 15 residues.

This clone was seen more than once but under ten times. The rearrangement joins TRBV13 to TRBJ1-1; D is undetermined. The CDR3 contains 14 residues. Trimming left V 3 bases short and J 0 bases short, with 8 bases between. Germline CDR1 is PRHDT and CDR2 is FYEKMQ (reference sequence). CDR3 coding DNA: TGTGCCAGCAGCTTGGGATGGCTGAACACTGAAGCTTTCTTT. It encodes CASSLGWLNTEAFF.

The rearrangement joins TRBV7-9 to TRBJ2-5; 8 bases line up with TRBD2. Germline loops: CDR1 SEHNR, CDR2 FQNEAQ (reference sequence). Germline trimming cut 1 base from V and 1 base from J; bases unmatched to any gene: 8. The CDR3 extends over 17 amino acids. The CDR3 is CASSLGVGGGTQETQYF. The DNA of the CDR3 is TGTGCCAGCAGCTTAGGTGTTGGCGGGGGGACCCAAGAGACCCAGTACTTC.

This chain joins TRBV6-2 or TRBV6-3 and TRBJ2-1; 10 bases map to TRBD2. The CDR3 extends over 14 amino acids. The V segment lost 4 bases and the J segment 9 bases; nucleotides outside the gene matches: 6. Germline V gene sequence: CDR1 MNHEY, CDR2 SVGEGT. In DNA form, the CDR3 reads TGTGCCAGCAGTTCTAGCGGGAGTAAGGGTGAGCAGTTCTTC. This translates into CASSSSGSKGEQFF.

The CDR3 coding sequence is TGTGCCAGCAGTTGGCAGGGGGGCTACAATGAGCAGTTCTTC. Translation: CASSWQGGYNEQFF. V and J are TRBV28 and TRBJ2-1, with a possible D match to TRBD1 (7 bases). With 4 bases removed from V and 3 bases from J, the gap between germline ends came to 10 bases. CDR3 length: 14 amino acids. Germline V gene lookup returns CDR1 MDHEN and CDR2 SYDVKM.

V gene TRBV19 combines with J gene TRBJ1-2, with a weak D call TRBD1 (6 bases). Trimming took off 3 bases at V and 8 bases at J, with 13 bases between the two ends. In germline, CDR1 is LNHDA, CDR2 SQIVND (reference sequence). CDR3 length equals 13 residues. The CDR3 protein is CASSIQGMSGYTF. The DNA for the CDR3 is TGTGCCAGTAGTATTCAGGGGATGTCGGGCTACACCTTC.

This clone was detected only once. V usage is TRBV18 and J usage is TRBJ1-3, with TRBD1 identical over 7 bases. CDR1 KGHSH and CDR2 LQKENI come from the germline V gene. Trimming took 7 bases from V and 0 from J; bases not matched to a gene: 6. CDR3 size: 15 residues. In DNA form, the CDR3 reads TGTGCCAGCTTGACAGGGCCTCTCTCTGGAAACACCATATATTTT. It codes for CASLTGPLSGNTIYF.

The V and J genes are TRBV5-6 and TRBJ1-2; 7 positions match TRBD1. The CDR3 length is 16 residues. Germline-derived CDR1 and CDR2 are SGHDT and YYEEEE. With 3 bases clipped from V and 4 bases from J, the junction kept 12 bases outside the gene matches. The CDR3 protein is CASSWTGTDDFYGYTF. The CDR3 DNA reads TGTGCCAGCAGCTGGACCGGGACAGATGACTTCTATGGCTACACCTTC.

The chain links TRBV28 to TRBJ2-1; 8 nucleotides agree with TRBD2. The CDR3 runs to 14 residues. V trimming: 8 bases; J trimming: 9 bases; junction bases outside the gene matches: 12. CDR1 is MDHEN, CDR2 SYDVKM, per germline. The CDR3 loop reads CASGPGLVIREQFF. DNA for the CDR3: TGTGCCAGCGGTCCGGGACTAGTGATTCGTGAGCAGTTCTTC.

V and J are TRBV30 and TRBJ1-4; 11 positions match TRBD1. V shed 4 bases, J shed 7 bases, and the junction held 8 bases outside the gene matches. Per germline, CDR1 GTSNPN and CDR2 SVGIG (reference sequence). The CDR3 loop spans 15 amino acids. The CDR3 sequence is CAWKGQGAPVEKLFF. CDR3 in DNA: TGTGCCTGGAAAGGACAGGGGGCGCCGGTTGAAAAACTGTTTTTT.

The CDR3 loop reads CASSRRGTGDVSYNSPLHF. The CDR3 nucleotides are TGTGCCAGCAGTCGGAGAGGGACAGGGGACGTCTCCTATAATTCACCCCTCCACTTT. This chain joins TRBV6-6 and TRBJ1-6; 10 bases agree with TRBD1. The CDR3 runs to 19 residues. The V and J ends lost 5 bases and 0 bases, in that order; junction bases with no gene match: 10. The germline V gene encodes CDR1 MNHNY and CDR2 SVGAGI (reference sequence).

This chain uses TRBV2 with TRBJ1-5, with 9 bases identical to TRBD1. Germline V gene data show CDR1 as SNHLY and CDR2 as FYNNEI. V shed 5 bases, J shed 8 bases, and the junction held 10 bases outside the gene matches. CDR3 length equals 15 residues. For the CDR3, the DNA is TGTGCCAGCAGTCCCCGGGACAGGGCAGGGGAGCCCCAGCATTTT. Its translation is CASSPRDRAGEPQHF.

The chain couples TRBV3-1 (or the pseudogene TRBV3-2) to TRBJ2-3; D call uncertain. This CDR3 is built from 17 residues. Germline CDR1 LGHDT, CDR2 YNNKEL (reference sequence). Trimming took 7 bases from V and 2 from J, leaving 22 bases between them. The CDR3 region has the DNA TGTGCCAGCAACCATAGAAAAGGAGAGTTGAACACAGATACGCAGTATTTT. It is translated as CASNHRKGELNTDTQYF.

This clone has only a few counts. The chain couples TRBV27 to TRBJ1-2; 7 positions agree with TRBD1. The CDR3 loop spans 13 amino acids. The germline V gene has CDR1 MNHEY and CDR2 SMNVEV (reference sequence). V was pared by 6 bases and J by 8 bases, with 9 bases of the junction left unmatched. In DNA form, the CDR3 reads TGTGCCAGCAGAAACAGGGGTTCGGGGGGCTACACCTTC. Protein: CASRNRGSGGYTF.

This clone was seen just once. The rearrangement uses TRBV7-9 and TRBJ1-1; no definite D call. V shed 4 bases and J shed 1 base, with 10 bases lying between them. The germline gives CDR1 SEHNR, CDR2 FQNEAQ (reference sequence). The CDR3 has 14 residues. The CDR3 loop is CASSSRSGNTEAFF. In DNA, the CDR3 is TGTGCCAGCAGCTCAAGGAGCGGGAACACTGAAGCTTTCTTT.